The rows below give T cell receptor beta chains drawn from one sample of a study of cytomegalovirus exposure and HLA in healthy donors. Generated by immunoSEQ multiplex PCR, the TCRdb table keeps only in-frame clones and is missing some. The sample carries around 150,000 clones, over 65% recorded once. The material sequenced was PBMCs. The origin of the receptors is a man aged 18-30 years in good health and CMV-seropositive. Each CDR3 is given with its conserved first and last residue. D genes are given only for firm matches. Not all rows give a size; the values are once, few, many and, for expanded clones, a class.

-,TRBJ2-5,TRBD2,TRBV19,CASSPWGWREGEETQYF,TGTGCCAGTAGCCCCTGGGGGTGGCGGGAGGGAGAAGAGACCCAGTACTTC
-,TRBJ2-5,-,TRBV19,CASGRGGRETQYF,TGTGCCAGTGGACGAGGGGGAAGGGAGACCCAGTACTTC
-,TRBJ1-2,-,TRBV2,CASSEAEGRTGYGYTF,TGTGCCAGCAGTGAAGCGGAGGGCAGAACGGGGTATGGCTACACCTTC
-,TRBJ2-1,TRBD2,TRBV5-1,CASSLWASGDNEQFF,TGCGCCAGCAGCTTGTGGGCTAGCGGGGACAATGAGCAGTTCTTC
-,TRBJ2-3,-,TRBV9,CASSVEGGDTQYF,TGTGCCAGCAGCGTAGAAGGGGGAGATACGCAGTATTTT
-,TRBJ1-1,-,TRBV27,CASSLWGGATNTEAFF,TGTGCCAGCAGTTTATGGGGGGGGGCCACGAACACTGAAGCTTTCTTT
-,TRBJ1-2,-,TRBV28,CASSLLRGNGYTF,TGTGCCAGCAGTCTATTGAGAGGGAACGGCTACACCTTC
-,TRBJ2-1,TRBD2,TRBV7-8,CASSRRLAGDYNEQFF,TGTGCCAGCAGCCGACGCCTAGCGGGGGACTACAATGAGCAGTTCTTC
-,TRBJ1-6,-,TRBV30,CAWSSGNYNSPLHF,TGTGCCTGGAGTTCAGGGAACTATAATTCACCCCTCCACTTT
-,TRBJ2-1,TRBD1,TRBV5-1,CASSLEQGNSYNEQFF,TGCGCCAGCAGCTTGGAACAGGGGAACTCCTACAATGAGCAGTTCTTC
-,TRBJ1-2,-,TRBV4-1,CASSDLNRSYTF,TGCGCCAGCAGCGACTTGAACAGGTCCTACACCTTC
few,TRBJ2-3,TRBD2,TRBV4-1,CASSSGRAAPDTQYF,TGCGCCAGCAGCAGCGGGAGGGCCGCTCCAGATACGCAGTATTTT
-,TRBJ2-1,TRBD2,TRBV6-5,CASTYGGGGSEQFF,TGTGCCAGCACCTATGGTGGGGGGGGGAGTGAGCAGTTCTTC
few,TRBJ1-1,-,TRBV30,CAWSALNTEAFF,TGTGCCTGGAGTGCTCTGAACACTGAAGCTTTCTTT
-,TRBJ2-5,-,TRBV10-1,CASSEFGVQETQYF,TGCGCCAGCAGTGAGTTCGGGGTTCAAGAGACCCAGTACTTC